A single sample gave rise to the 23 T cell receptor beta chains below, sequenced in a study of glioma-infiltrating T cells after dendritic cell vaccination. Profiling relied on immunoSEQ multiplex PCR, and the TCRdb table lists in-frame clones only, not all of them. Of over 90,000 clones listed, less than 90% are singletons. Time point indicated: after dendritic cell vaccination, including at tumor progression/relapse. The sequencing used blood, collected after dendritic cell vaccination. The receptors derive from a human donor with glioblastoma.

The chain links TRBV10-1 to TRBJ1-1; 7 positions agree with TRBD1. Germline CDR1 WNHNN, CDR2 SYGVQD (reference sequence). V shed 8 bases and J 4 bases; nucleotides not matched to a gene: 7. This CDR3 contains 13 residues. CDR3 nucleotides: TGCGCCAGCTCGCAGGGGGAATCCACTGAAGCTTTCTTT. Translated, it gives CASSQGESTEAFF.

The rearrangement joins TRBV19 to TRBJ2-3; TRBD1 matches 7 bases. V dropped 6 bases and J dropped 2; count of bases not matched to a gene: 5. The germline gives CDR1 LNHDA, CDR2 SQIVND (reference sequence). The CDR3 covers 14 residues. This chain's CDR3 is CASRDRDYTDTQYF. Written as DNA, the CDR3 is TGTGCCAGTAGAGACAGGGATTACACAGATACGCAGTATTTT. The whole variable domain, remainder taken from reference TRBV19 and TRBJ2-3, is DGGITQSPKYLFRKEGQNVTLSCEQNLNHDAMYWYRQDPGQGLRLIYYSQIVNDFQKGDIAEGYSVSREKKESFPLTVTSAQKNPTAFYLCASRDRDYTDTQYFGPGTRLTVL.

The V and J genes are TRBV2 and TRBJ2-7; 9 nucleotides agree with TRBD2. The V gene end was trimmed by 6 bases and the J gene end by 3 bases; junction bases not matched to a gene: 9. In germline, CDR1 is SNHLY, CDR2 FYNNEI. The CDR3 has 15 amino acids. CDR3 nucleotide sequence: TGTGCCAGCAGCCTAGGGGCTAGCGGGGACTACGAGCAGTACTTC. It specifies CASSLGASGDYEQYF.

The CDR3 reads CASSSRLAGGTTEAFF. The CDR3 region has the DNA TGTGCCAGCAGCTCCAGACTAGCGGGGGGGACTACTGAAGCTTTCTTT. The V gene is TRBV11-2, the J gene TRBJ1-1; possibly TRBD1 for D (5 bases). CDR1 and CDR2 (germline): SGHAT, FQNNGV. The V and J ends lost 4 bases and 5 bases respectively, with 20 bases between them. The CDR3 totals 16 residues.

The gene calls are TRBV10-2 and TRBJ2-7; 10 positions agree with TRBD2. There are 15 residues in the CDR3. The germline V gene encodes CDR1 WSHSY and CDR2 SAAADI. The V and J ends lost 2 bases and 2 bases, in that order; junction bases with no gene match: 3. The CDR3 DNA follows: TGCGCCAGCAGTGAGGCCCTAGCGGGGGCCTACGAGCAGTACTTC. It codes for CASSEALAGAYEQYF.

This chain links TRBV5-8 with TRBJ2-7, with a weak D call TRBD2 (5 bases). This CDR3 has 17 amino acids. Trimming left V 0 bases short and J 4 bases short, with 20 bases between. Germline V gene lookup returns CDR1 SGHTS and CDR2 YDEGEE. CDR3 amino acids: CASSLAGGLGSFYEQYF. Written as DNA, the CDR3 is TGTGCCAGCAGCTTGGCAGGCGGGCTGGGATCCTTTTACGAGCAGTACTTC. Based on the CDR3 plus reference TRBV5-8 and TRBJ2-7, the full variable domain is EAGVTQSPTHLIKTRGQQATLRCSPISGHTSVYWYQQALGLGLQFLLWYDEGEERNRGNFPPRFSGRQFPNYSSELNVNALELEDSALYLCASSLAGGLGSFYEQYFGPGTRLTVT.

This clone was counted a single time. V is TRBV6-5 and J is TRBJ2-3; 8 nucleotides match TRBD2. The ends lost 4 bases at V and 0 bases at J; junction bases unmatched: 6. This CDR3 spans 16 amino acids. CDR1 is MNHEY and CDR2 is SVGAGI in the germline V gene. Written as DNA, the CDR3 is TGTGCCAGCAGTTGGACTGGCGGGGGGAGCACAGATACGCAGTATTTT. Protein product: CASSWTGGGSTDTQYF.

The DNA for the CDR3 is TGTGCCAGCAGTTACTCGTTCTCCCAGCGTAATGAGCAGTTCTTC. Protein product: CASSYSFSQRNEQFF. J is TRBJ2-1 and V is TRBV6-5; D not certain. V was pared by 0 bases and J by 7 bases, with 13 bases between. The CDR3 contains 15 residues. Germline V gene data show CDR1 as MNHEY and CDR2 as SVGAGI.

The V gene is TRBV19, the J gene TRBJ2-2, with 7 positions matching TRBD1. J was trimmed by 2 bases and V by 6 bases; bases with no gene match: 3. Germline CDR1 reads LNHDA; CDR2 reads SQIVND (reference sequence). The CDR3 contains 14 residues. The CDR3 sequence is CASRRQGNTGELFF. CDR3 nucleotides: TGTGCCAGTAGAAGACAGGGAAACACCGGGGAGCTGTTTTTT.

This clone is a singleton in its sample. The chain carries TRBV30 and TRBJ2-7; D is perhaps TRBD2 (6 bases). CDR3 length: 15 residues. Per germline, CDR1 GTSNPN and CDR2 SVGIG (reference sequence). The germline V and J ends were trimmed by 0 bases and 7 bases, with 19 bases remaining between them. The CDR3 sequence is CAWSVRRGPPWEQYF. CDR3 nucleotides: TGTGCCTGGAGTGTAAGGCGGGGCCCCCCCTGGGAGCAGTACTTC.

Only one count was recorded for this clone. This chain connects TRBV11-2 to TRBJ1-2, with D possibly TRBD1 on 6 matching bases. Trimming pared 6 bases from V and 3 bases from J, leaving 23 bases between. The germline gives CDR1 SGHAT, CDR2 FQNNGV. The CDR3 runs 17 residues. CDR3 loop: CASRKGRGGGKDYGYTF. The CDR3 DNA reads as TGTGCCAGCAGGAAAGGGAGGGGGGGCGGTAAGGACTATGGCTACACCTTC.

The chain has TRBV5-6 and TRBJ2-1, with D maybe TRBD1 (6 bases). V lost 4 bases and J lost 8, with 22 bases in between. Germline CDR1 reads SGHDT; CDR2 reads YYEEEE. This CDR3 is built from 16 residues. CDR3 sequence reads: CASSARYRVPRDEQFF. CDR3 nucleotide sequence: TGTGCCAGCAGCGCCCGTTACAGGGTTCCGAGGGATGAGCAGTTCTTC.

This chain joins TRBV5-4 and TRBJ2-4; 8 bases align to TRBD1. Looked up from germline, CDR1 is SGHNT and CDR2 is YYREEE (reference sequence). There are 18 residues in the CDR3. V dropped 3 bases and J dropped 2; count of bases not matched to a gene: 13. Here the CDR3 reads CASSSIEYRGSSKNIQYF. DNA of the CDR3: TGTGCCAGCAGCTCGATCGAATACAGGGGGTCGTCCAAAAACATTCAGTACTTC.

This chain uses TRBV9 with TRBJ2-2, with 9 positions matching TRBD1. The CDR3 contains 16 residues. Germline CDR1 SGDLS, CDR2 YYNGEE. V was clipped by 3 bases and J by 6 bases; unmatched bases: 9. The CDR3 nucleotides are TGTGCCAGCAGCGGCCGGGACAGGGATCACGCCGGGGAGCTGTTTTTT. Translating it yields CASSGRDRDHAGELFF. Combining the CDR3 with reference TRBV9 and TRBJ2-2 gives the whole variable domain DSGVTQTPKHLITATGQRVTLRCSPRSGDLSVYWYQQSLDQGLQFLIQYYNGEERAKGNILERFSAQQFPDLHSELNLSSLELGDSALYFCASSGRDRDHAGELFFGEGSRLTVL.

This chain connects TRBV15 to TRBJ1-1, with no clear D. The CDR3 spans 14 residues. Between the trimmed V and J ends, which lost 0 bases and 6 bases, there was a span of 11 bases. Germline V lookup: CDR1 LNHNV, CDR2 YYDKDF (reference sequence). CDR3 sequence (DNA): TGTGCCACCAGCAGAGACCGGGATTTGGCTGAAGCTTTCTTT. Protein product: CATSRDRDLAEAFF.

The gene calls are TRBV2 and TRBJ2-7; 10 bases align to TRBD1. CDR3 length: 13 residues. The V gene end was trimmed by 10 bases and the J gene end by 2 bases; junction bases not matched to a gene: 5. Germline values: CDR1 SNHLY, CDR2 FYNNEI. For the CDR3, the DNA is TGTGCCACCCGACAGGGGGCGGCCTACGAGCAGTACTTC. Translation: CATRQGAAYEQYF.

The chain couples TRBV20-1 to TRBJ1-2; D remains ambiguous. The V and J ends lost 0 bases and 4 bases respectively, with 3 bases between them. CDR3 size: 11 residues. Germline CDR1 DFQATT, CDR2 SNEGSKA (reference sequence). The CDR3 sequence: CSARDRYGYTF. CDR3 in DNA: TGCAGTGCTAGAGATCGCTATGGCTACACCTTC.

The V call is TRBV6-5, the J call TRBJ1-2; weak D call: TRBD1 (5 bases). Germline V lookup: CDR1 MNHEY, CDR2 SVGAGI. The CDR3 has 14 residues. The V end was cut by 7 bases, the J end by 7 bases, with 19 bases between. The CDR3 DNA follows: TGTGCCAGCAACTCACGGGGGTATTCGGGTGGCTACACCTTC. Translating it yields CASNSRGYSGGYTF.

The V gene is TRBV6-1, the J gene TRBJ1-4; the D is unclear. Trimming shortened V by 2 bases and J by 0 bases, and 7 bases separated the two germline ends. Germline CDR1 reads MNHNS; CDR2 reads SASEGT. The CDR3 consists of 15 residues. The CDR3 sequence: CASSESQTTNEKLFF. The CDR3 nucleotides read TGTGCCAGCAGTGAATCGCAGACAACTAATGAAAAACTGTTTTTT.

The chain joins TRBV27 to TRBJ2-7, with D possibly matching TRBD1 (7 bases). CDR1 and CDR2 (germline): MNHEY, SMNVEV (reference sequence). Trimming cost V 7 bases and J 3 bases, with 22 bases left between them. The CDR3 has 16 residues. CDR3 in DNA: TGTGCCAGCATCCCGCTCAGAAACAGGGGACTCTACGAGCAGTACTTC. The encoded protein is CASIPLRNRGLYEQYF.

The chain uses TRBV23-1 and TRBJ1-2, with 7 bases matching TRBD1. TRBV23-1 carries the ORF label, with uncertain function. The CDR3 sequence is 15 residues long. The J segment lost 4 bases and the V segment lost 3 bases, leaving 8 bases of the junction unmatched. As DNA, the CDR3 is TGCGCCAGCAGTCAGAGAAAGGCAGGGGGCTATGGCTACACCTTC. It translates to CASSQRKAGGYGYTF.

The chain recombines TRBV6-5 with TRBJ1-5, with 7 bases fitting TRBD1. CDR1 is MNHEY and CDR2 is SVGAGI in the germline V gene. This CDR3 has 14 amino acids. Trimming at V came to 9 bases and at J to 4 bases, leaving 9 bases not matched to a gene. DNA for the CDR3: TGTGCCAGTTCCGGGACAGTCCAAAATCAGCCCCAGCATTTT. Translating gives CASSGTVQNQPQHF.

The V and J genes are TRBV6-5 and TRBJ1-4; D is uncertain. Looked up from germline, CDR1 is MNHEY and CDR2 is SVGAGI. This CDR3 spans 14 amino acids. With 9 bases removed from V and 2 bases from J, the gap between germline ends came to 13 bases. The DNA of the CDR3 is TGTGCCAGTAAGGTCGGAGACACTAATGAAAAACTGTTTTTT. Amino acid sequence: CASKVGDTNEKLFF.